Sequencing of this T cell receptor beta chain was carried out in a study of blood T cells in healthy people across ages. This clonotype was seen a few times. Together with a sample-barcoded 5' primer, a J-beta primer mix was included in a second PCR lasting roughly 7 to 11 cycles. TCRdb independently ran MiXCR on the 5' RACE reads; one entry per CDR3 protein. The data show around 800,000 distinct CDR3 sequences, approximately 24% seen once. CDR3 length: 14 residues. Germline V lookup: CDR1 SQVTM, CDR2 ANQGSEA. V lost 4 bases, J lost 0 bases, and 1 base stayed unmatched. The same sample was also used in a study of T cells of mothers and their children.

The V and J genes are TRBV29-1 and TRBJ1-4; TRBD1 agrees at 8 bases. Sequencing was performed on blood. The clonotype originates from a boy younger than 18 in good health. Here the CDR3 DNA reads TGCAGCGTTGGGGGACAGGCAACTAATGAAAAACTGTTTTTT. Translating gives CSVGGQATNEKLFF.